Below, 25 T cell receptor beta chains from the same sample are listed, as sequenced in a study of cytomegalovirus exposure and HLA in healthy donors. PCR used 60 Vbeta primers and 13 Jbeta primers. Measured with immunoSEQ multiplex PCR; TCRdb has only the in-frame clones, and not every one. The table records just over 200,000 clones, 82% of them present only once. What was sequenced was PBMCs. Receptors originate from a woman aged 35 to 49 in good health and CMV-seronegative.

The CDR3 sequence: CASSPVSSGSFNNEQFF. The DNA of the CDR3 is TGTGCCAGCTCCCCGGTTTCCAGCGGGAGTTTCAACAATGAGCAGTTCTTC. J is TRBJ2-1 and V is TRBV5-4; TRBD2 matches at 8 bases. Germline loops: CDR1 SGHNT, CDR2 YYREEE (reference sequence). The CDR3 length is 17 residues. Losses at the gene ends were 7 bases for V and 5 bases for J; bases not matched to a gene: 17. The full variable domain, its missing parts supplied by reference TRBV5-4 and TRBJ2-1, is ETGVTQSPTHLIKTRGQQVTLRCSSQSGHNTVSWYQQALGQGPQFIFQYYREEENGRGNFPPRFSGLQFPNYSSELNVNALELDDSALYLCASSPVSSGSFNNEQFFGPGTRLTVL.

This sequence joins TRBV7-2 and TRBJ2-3; D is possibly TRBD1 (5 bases). CDR3 length equals 10 residues. CDR1 SGHTA and CDR2 FQGNSA come from the germline V gene. V was cut by 5 bases and J by 14 bases, with 11 bases left in between. The CDR3 nucleotides read TGTGCCAGCAGCCAGACCAGGGCGTATTTT. This codes for CASSQTRAYF. Full variable domain (remainder filled in from reference TRBV7-2 and TRBJ2-3): GAGVSQSPSNKVTEKGKDVELRCDPISGHTALYWYRQSLGQGLEFLIYFQGNSAPDKSGLPSDRFSAERTGGSVSTLTIQRTQQEDSAVYLCASSQTRAYFGPGTRLTVL.

V is TRBV10-3 and J is TRBJ2-3, with a tentative D call TRBD2 (6 bases). The germline V gene has CDR1 ENHRY and CDR2 SYGVKD. Trimming stripped 7 bases from V and 5 bases from J, with 16 bases between. The CDR3 spans 14 residues. This chain's CDR3 is CAITAGQEIDTQYF. The CDR3 DNA reads TGTGCCATCACTGCGGGGCAGGAAATAGATACGCAGTATTTT.

This clone was seen only once. This rearrangement joins TRBV10-3 to TRBJ1-5; tentative D call: TRBD1 (5 bases). With 11 bases removed from V and 2 bases from J, the gap between germline ends came to 19 bases. The CDR3 loop spans 15 amino acids. Germline CDR1 is ENHRY and CDR2 is SYGVKD. CDR3 sequence: CAVAVSGGGNQPQHF. CDR3 DNA: TGTGCCGTCGCGGTGTCGGGAGGGGGCAATCAGCCCCAGCATTTT.

The chain carries TRBV27 and TRBJ1-2, with 7 nucleotides matching TRBD1. The V segment lost 5 bases and the J segment 2 bases; nucleotides outside the gene matches: 11. From germline, CDR1 is MNHEY and CDR2 SMNVEV (reference sequence). This CDR3 comprises 16 residues. In nucleotides, the CDR3 is TGTGCCAGCAGTGCCCGGCTCGGGACAGTAAACTATGGCTACACCTTC. Residues: CASSARLGTVNYGYTF.

The chain couples TRBV7-9 to TRBJ1-5; no clear D gene. Germline V gene sequence: CDR1 SEHNR, CDR2 FQNEAQ (reference sequence). V shed 1 base and J shed 7 bases, with 8 bases lying between them. The CDR3 contains 13 residues. CDR3: CASSLEYRQPQHF. In DNA form, the CDR3 reads TGTGCCAGCAGCTTAGAATATCGGCAGCCCCAGCATTTT.

The rearrangement joins TRBV10-3 to TRBJ2-3, with D possibly TRBD2 on 6 matching bases. Per the germline V gene, CDR1 is ENHRY and CDR2 is SYGVKD. CDR3 length: 14 residues. Trimming shortened V by 5 bases and J by 1 base, and 10 bases separated the two germline ends. CDR3 nucleotide sequence: TGTGCCATCAGTAACCGCGGGGGCACAGATACGCAGTATTTT. Translating gives CAISNRGGTDTQYF.

The V gene is TRBV18, the J gene TRBJ1-2, with a weak D call TRBD1 (6 bases). The CDR3 spans 17 residues. The V end lost 4 bases, the J end lost 1 base, and 19 bases lay between the germline ends. Looked up from germline, CDR1 is KGHSH and CDR2 is LQKENI. For the CDR3, the DNA is TGTGCCAGCTCACTAGGCGGACAGACGGATTTTAACTATGGCTACACCTTC. Amino acids: CASSLGGQTDFNYGYTF.

This clone is a singleton in its sample. The V call is TRBV10-2, the J call TRBJ2-7; D unclear. V was pared by 4 bases and J by 6 bases, with 7 bases between. The CDR3 is 11 amino acids. Germline-derived CDR1 and CDR2 are WSHSY and SAAADI. The CDR3 coding sequence is TGCGCCAGCAGTGGTCCCTCCGAGCAGTACTTC. It specifies CASSGPSEQYF.

This chain links TRBV11-2 with TRBJ2-1; 8 bases match TRBD2. The CDR3 runs 17 residues. The germline V gene has CDR1 SGHAT and CDR2 FQNNGV. With V trimmed by 1 base and J by 7 bases, 12 bases remained unmatched. CDR3: CASSLVSSGRMGNEQFF. CDR3 DNA: TGTGCCAGCAGCTTAGTTTCCAGCGGGAGAATGGGGAATGAGCAGTTCTTC. The complete variable domain, with remaining parts taken from reference TRBV11-2 and TRBJ2-1, reads EAGVAQSPRYKIIEKRQSVAFWCNPISGHATLYWYQQILGQGPKLLIQFQNNGVVDDSQLPKDRFSAERLKGVDSTLKIQPAKLEDSAVYLCASSLVSSGRMGNEQFFGPGTRLTVL.

This clone has a handful of counts. The chain recombines TRBV7-2 with TRBJ1-5; the D gene is possibly TRBD1 (5 bases). Trimming stripped 1 base from V and 4 bases from J, with 17 bases between. This CDR3 comprises 17 residues. Germline loops: CDR1 SGHTA, CDR2 FQGNSA. The CDR3: CASSLVKGGRGNQPQHF. CDR3 in DNA: TGTGCCAGCAGCTTAGTTAAGGGAGGAAGGGGTAATCAGCCCCAGCATTTT.

This chain links TRBV4-1 with TRBJ2-1; the match to TRBD2 covers 7 bases. The CDR3 runs 16 residues. Per the germline V gene, CDR1 is MGHRA and CDR2 is YSYEKL. V was pared by 1 base and J by 4 bases, with 7 bases of the junction left unmatched. CDR3: CASSQASQREYNEQFF. The CDR3 DNA reads TGCGCCAGCAGCCAAGCATCCCAGCGGGAATACAATGAGCAGTTCTTC.

V is TRBV27 and J is TRBJ2-2; D not certain. Germline CDR1 is MNHEY and CDR2 is SMNVEV (reference sequence). V was pared by 10 bases and J by 3 bases, with 12 bases between. The CDR3 extends over 13 amino acids. This CDR3 is CATKPTDTGELFF. The CDR3 coding sequence is TGTGCCACCAAACCAACGGACACCGGGGAGCTGTTTTTT.

This clone was observed a single time. CDR3 nucleotides: TGTGCCAGTAGTATTTGGACAGCCCTTTACAATGAGCAGTTCTTC. It specifies CASSIWTALYNEQFF. The V and J genes are TRBV19 and TRBJ2-1; D perhaps matches TRBD1 (6 bases). Germline assignment: CDR1 LNHDA and CDR2 SQIVND (reference sequence). There are 15 residues in the CDR3. V was clipped by 3 bases and J by 4 bases, with 13 bases between them.

Comments on this clone: A much larger clone sits a single nucleotide away, making a read error possible. The chain is built from TRBV11-2 and TRBJ2-5; the D gene is possibly TRBD2 (6 bases). CDR1 and CDR2 (germline): SGHAT, FQNNGV. The length of the CDR3 is 13 residues. Trimming removed 3 bases from V and 2 bases from J, with 7 bases in between. The CDR3 spells CASSLGLQETQYF. As DNA, the CDR3 is TGTGCCAGCAGCTTGGGACTGCAAGAGACCCAGTACTTC. Filled out from reference TRBV11-2 and TRBJ2-5, the complete variable domain reads EAGVAQSPRYKIIEKRQSVAFWCNPISGHATLYWYQQILGQGPKLLIQFQNNGVVDDSQLPKDRFSAERLKGVDSTLKIQPAKLEDSAVYLCASSLGLQETQYFGPGTRLLVL.

The chain uses TRBV6-5 and TRBJ2-3, with D tentatively TRBD1 (5 bases). Germline V gives CDR1 MNHEY, CDR2 SVGAGI. V shed 5 bases and J shed 8 bases, with 14 bases lying between them. The CDR3 length is 13 residues. This chain's CDR3 is CASSKVQGSTQYF. In DNA, the CDR3 is TGTGCCAGCAGTAAAGTCCAGGGCTCTACGCAGTATTTT.

V usage is TRBV4-1 and J usage is TRBJ2-6, with 7 bases identical to TRBD1. Germline assignment: CDR1 MGHRA and CDR2 YSYEKL. V shed 6 bases, J shed 0 bases, and the junction held 14 bases outside the gene matches. This CDR3 has 19 amino acids. The CDR3 region is CASSLILRDSSSGANVLTF. CDR3 coding DNA: TGCGCCAGCAGTCTTATCCTCCGGGACAGTTCCTCTGGGGCCAACGTCCTGACTTTC.

V is TRBV27 and J is TRBJ1-1; 12 bases fit TRBD1. Germline V lookup: CDR1 MNHEY, CDR2 SMNVEV (reference sequence). Trimming at V came to 6 bases and at J to 0 bases, leaving 8 bases not matched to a gene. CDR3 length equals 17 residues. The CDR3 sequence: CASRGQGASLMNTEAFF. The CDR3 DNA reads as TGTGCCAGCAGGGGACAGGGGGCCAGCCTCATGAACACTGAAGCTTTCTTT.

This CDR3 is CASSIFSGFTDTQYF. CDR3 nucleotide sequence: TGTGCCAGTAGTATCTTTAGCGGATTCACAGATACGCAGTATTTT. V gene TRBV19 combines with J gene TRBJ2-3; D possibly corresponds to TRBD2 (6 bases). V dropped 3 bases and J dropped 2 bases, with 12 bases sitting between them. The CDR3 spans 15 residues. CDR1 LNHDA and CDR2 SQIVND come from the germline V gene (reference sequence).

V is TRBV6-1 and J is TRBJ2-2; D gene unclear. Germline V lookup: CDR1 MNHNS, CDR2 SASEGT. This CDR3 has 14 residues. Trimming pared 6 bases from V and 2 bases from J, leaving 10 bases between. The CDR3 is CASSRRGNTGELFF. As DNA, the CDR3 is TGTGCCAGCAGCCGCCGAGGAAACACCGGGGAGCTGTTTTTT.

The rearrangement uses TRBV15 and TRBJ1-5; D unclear. The germline V and J ends were trimmed by 1 base and 3 bases, with 10 bases remaining between them. The CDR3 length is 15 residues. Germline values: CDR1 LNHNV, CDR2 YYDKDF (reference sequence). The CDR3 region is CATSRVGRANQPQHF. In nucleotides, the CDR3 is TGTGCCACCAGCAGAGTGGGGAGGGCCAATCAGCCCCAGCATTTT. Full variable domain (rest looked up from reference TRBV15 and TRBJ1-5): DAMVIQNPRYQVTQFGKPVTLSCSQTLNHNVMYWYQQKSSQAPKLLFHYYDKDFNNEADTPDNFQSRRPNTSFCFLDIRSPGLGDTAMYLCATSRVGRANQPQHFGDGTRLSIL.

This chain connects TRBV10-3 to TRBJ2-2; 15 nucleotides agree with TRBD2. There are 15 residues in the CDR3. Germline assignment: CDR1 ENHRY and CDR2 SYGVKD. The V gene end was trimmed by 8 bases and the J gene end by 4 bases; junction bases not matched to a gene: 2. This CDR3 is CAIRGLAGGTGELFF. The CDR3 coding sequence is TGTGCCATCCGGGGACTAGCGGGAGGCACCGGGGAGCTGTTTTTT.

This chain uses TRBV19 with TRBJ1-5; 10 nucleotides match TRBD1. Per the germline V gene, CDR1 is LNHDA and CDR2 is SQIVND (reference sequence). V lost 3 bases to trimming and J lost 0 bases; unmatched junction nucleotides: 5. CDR3 size: 17 residues. The CDR3 is CASSMTGGAYSNQPQHF. The CDR3 DNA reads as TGTGCCAGTAGTATGACAGGGGGCGCATATAGCAATCAGCCCCAGCATTTT. The whole variable domain, remainder taken from reference TRBV19 and TRBJ1-5, is DGGITQSPKYLFRKEGQNVTLSCEQNLNHDAMYWYRQDPGQGLRLIYYSQIVNDFQKGDIAEGYSVSREKKESFPLTVTSAQKNPTAFYLCASSMTGGAYSNQPQHFGDGTRLSIL.

This sequence joins TRBV11-2 and TRBJ2-1; TRBD1 aligns across 8 bases. After removal of 4 bases from V and 6 bases from J, the junction contained 8 bases not matched to a gene. Germline CDR1 reads SGHAT; CDR2 reads FQNNGV. There are 15 residues in the CDR3. The CDR3 protein is CASSSGQGGGNEQFF. In DNA form, the CDR3 reads TGTGCCAGCAGCTCTGGACAGGGTGGGGGCAATGAGCAGTTCTTC.

The rearrangement links TRBV27 to TRBJ1-1, with a weak D call TRBD1 (5 bases). Trimming removed 3 bases at V and 12 bases at J, with 14 bases between. The CDR3 has 12 residues. Germline V gene data show CDR1 as MNHEY and CDR2 as SMNVEV (reference sequence). The CDR3 sequence is CASSFQGGQPFF. In DNA form, the CDR3 reads TGTGCCAGCAGTTTCCAGGGCGGCCAACCTTTCTTT.